This T cell receptor beta chain is drawn from a study of blood T cells in healthy people across ages. Whole-study context: About one barcoded beta molecule per two T cells was captured by template switching.

V was trimmed by 2 bases and J by 1 base, leaving 11 bases between them. The CDR3 spans 16 residues. Germline V gene lookup returns CDR1 MNHNY and CDR2 SVGAGI (reference sequence). General study findings and limits: Age brought a roughly linear fall in TCR beta diversity measured per million T cells.

Around 9 milliliters of peripheral blood were drawn from each donor into EDTA-treated tubes. There were at least 5.5 micrograms of total RNA extracted from every sample. Primed by a sample-barcoded 5' primer and a J-beta primer mix, a second PCR proceeded for roughly 7 to 11 cycles. Via MiXCR, TCRdb re-called the 5' RACE reads, giving one row per CDR3 protein. This sample has fewer than 700,000 distinct CDR3 sequences, with roughly 48% found just once. With respect to this clonotype: Its matching antigen is unknown.

Sequences were obtained from blood. This receptor was obtained from an elderly man in good health. The chain joins TRBV6-6 to TRBJ2-2; D is uncertain. In DNA form, the CDR3 reads TGTGCCAGCAGTTACCTCCACCCGGAGAACACCGGGGAGCTGTTTTTT. This sequence encodes CASSYLHPENTGELFF.